The clone carrying this T cell receptor (beta chain) has ten or more counts. No antigen is known for it. CDR1 and CDR2 (germline): SGHRS, YFSETQ. J was trimmed by 4 bases and V by 2 bases; bases with no gene match: 8. The CDR3 runs 16 residues. These data belong to a study of CD8 T cells in ankylosing spondylitis. TCRdb called the 5' RACE reads again in MiXCR, with one record for every CDR3 protein. This table holds a few hundred thousand distinct CDR3 sequences, approximately 10% found once. Findings of the study overall: Disease-linked clones were CD8+ and relatively rare in peripheral blood. For ankylosing spondylitis blood, a TCR beta motif of about eight highly homologous variants appeared characteristic.

Specimen: blood, either unsorted or a sorted T cell fraction (not recorded which). The rearrangement links TRBV5-1 to TRBJ2-5; 10 bases line up with TRBD2. The source is a female donor with ankylosing spondylitis or in good health (not recorded which). The CDR3 bases are TGCGCCAGCAGCTTTACTAGCGGGGCTAGAGGAGAGACCCAGTACTTC. Residues: CASSFTSGARGETQYF.